Below, one T cell receptor beta chain is given with its context. V dropped 5 bases and J dropped 4 bases, with 6 bases sitting between them. CDR3 length: 11 amino acids. Germline CDR1 and CDR2: SGHRS and YFSETQ. This specimen belongs to a study of control samples from healthy donors and cancer patients. Sequencing used immunoSEQ multiplex PCR; TCRdb keeps in-frame clones, though not all of them. The sample lists roughly 130,000 clones; about 92% were seen once. The sequence was collected from a man between 50 and 59 years old with head and neck cancer. V is TRBV5-1 and J is TRBJ1-1; no clear D gene. The sequencing sample was made of PBMCs. In DNA form, the CDR3 reads TGCGCCAGCAGTTGGGGCACTGAAGCTTTCTTT. Protein sequence: CASSWGTEAFF.